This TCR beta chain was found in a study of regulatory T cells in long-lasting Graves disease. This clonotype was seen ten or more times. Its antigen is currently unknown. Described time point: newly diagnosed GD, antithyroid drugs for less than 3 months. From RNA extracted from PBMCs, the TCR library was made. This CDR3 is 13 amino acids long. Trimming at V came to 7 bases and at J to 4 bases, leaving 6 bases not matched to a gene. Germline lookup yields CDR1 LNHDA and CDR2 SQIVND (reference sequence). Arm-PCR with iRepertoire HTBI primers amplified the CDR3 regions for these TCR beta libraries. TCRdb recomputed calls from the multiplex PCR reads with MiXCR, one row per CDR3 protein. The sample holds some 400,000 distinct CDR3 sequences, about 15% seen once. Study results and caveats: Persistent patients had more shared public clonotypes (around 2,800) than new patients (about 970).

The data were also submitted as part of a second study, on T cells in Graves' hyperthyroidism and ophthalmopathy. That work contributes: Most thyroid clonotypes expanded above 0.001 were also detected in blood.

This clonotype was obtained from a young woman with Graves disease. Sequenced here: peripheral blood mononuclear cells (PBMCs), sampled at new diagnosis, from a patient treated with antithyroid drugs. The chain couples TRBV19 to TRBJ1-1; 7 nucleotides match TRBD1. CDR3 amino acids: CASTITGATEAFF. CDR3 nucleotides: TGTGCCAGTACAATTACAGGGGCCACTGAAGCTTTCTTT.